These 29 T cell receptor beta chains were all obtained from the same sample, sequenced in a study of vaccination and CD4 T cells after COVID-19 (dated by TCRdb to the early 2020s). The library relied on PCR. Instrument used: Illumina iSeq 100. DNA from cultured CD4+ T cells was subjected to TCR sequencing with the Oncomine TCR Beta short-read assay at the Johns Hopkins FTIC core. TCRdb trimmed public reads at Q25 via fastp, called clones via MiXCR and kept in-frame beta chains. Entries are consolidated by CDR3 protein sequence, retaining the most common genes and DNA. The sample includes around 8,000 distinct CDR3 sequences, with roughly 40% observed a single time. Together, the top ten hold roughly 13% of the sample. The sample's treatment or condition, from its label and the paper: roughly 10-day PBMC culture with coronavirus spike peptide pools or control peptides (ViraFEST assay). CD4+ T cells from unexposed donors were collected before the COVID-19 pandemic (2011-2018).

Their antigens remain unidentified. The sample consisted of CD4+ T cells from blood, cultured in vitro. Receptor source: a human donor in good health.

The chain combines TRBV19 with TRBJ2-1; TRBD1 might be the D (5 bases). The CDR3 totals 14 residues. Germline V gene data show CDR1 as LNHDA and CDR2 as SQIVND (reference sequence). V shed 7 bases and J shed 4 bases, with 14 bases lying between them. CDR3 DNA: TGTGCCAGTACCCCCCGCGACAGTTACAATGAGCAGTTCTTC. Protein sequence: CASTPRDSYNEQFF.

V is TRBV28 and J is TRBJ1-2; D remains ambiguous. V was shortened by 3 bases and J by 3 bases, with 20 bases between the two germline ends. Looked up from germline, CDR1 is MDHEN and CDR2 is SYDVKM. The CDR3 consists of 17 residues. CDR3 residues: CASSFLGRGLKDYGYTF. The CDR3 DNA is TGTGCCAGCAGTTTCCTCGGGCGAGGATTGAAAGACTATGGCTACACCTTC.

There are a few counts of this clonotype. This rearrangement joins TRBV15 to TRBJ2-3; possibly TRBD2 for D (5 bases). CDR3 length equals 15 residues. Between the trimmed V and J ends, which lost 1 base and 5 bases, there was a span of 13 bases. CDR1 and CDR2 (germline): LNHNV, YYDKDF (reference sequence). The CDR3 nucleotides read TGTGCCACCAGCAGAGGAGGAGGTACGGAAGATACGCAGTATTTT. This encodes CATSRGGGTEDTQYF.

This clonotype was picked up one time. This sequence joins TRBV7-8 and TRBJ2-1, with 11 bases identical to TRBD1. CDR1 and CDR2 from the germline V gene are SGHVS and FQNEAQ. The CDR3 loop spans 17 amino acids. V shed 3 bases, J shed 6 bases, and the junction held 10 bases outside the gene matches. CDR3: CASSFDGQGANSNEQFF. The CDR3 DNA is TGTGCCAGCAGCTTCGATGGACAGGGGGCTAACTCCAATGAGCAGTTCTTC. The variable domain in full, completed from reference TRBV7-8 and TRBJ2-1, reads GAGVSQSPRYKVAKRGQDVALRCDPISGHVSLFWYQQALGQGPEFLTYFQNEAQLDKSGLPSDRFFAERPEGSVSTLKIQRTQQEDSAVYLCASSFDGQGANSNEQFFGPGTRLTVL.

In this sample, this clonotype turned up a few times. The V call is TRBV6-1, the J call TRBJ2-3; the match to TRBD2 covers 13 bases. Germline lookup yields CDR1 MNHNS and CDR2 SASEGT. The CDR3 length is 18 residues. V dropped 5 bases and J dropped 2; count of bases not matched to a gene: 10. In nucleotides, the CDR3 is TGTGCCAGCAGTCCGCCCCAGGGACTAGCGGGGCCCACAGATACGCAGTATTTT. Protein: CASSPPQGLAGPTDTQYF.

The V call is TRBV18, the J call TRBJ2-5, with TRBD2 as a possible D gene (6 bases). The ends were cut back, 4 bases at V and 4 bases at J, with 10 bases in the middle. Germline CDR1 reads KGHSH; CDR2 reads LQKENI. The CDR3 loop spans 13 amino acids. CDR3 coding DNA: TGTGCCAGCTCACGGGGGGATGGAGAGACCCAGTACTTC. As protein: CASSRGDGETQYF.

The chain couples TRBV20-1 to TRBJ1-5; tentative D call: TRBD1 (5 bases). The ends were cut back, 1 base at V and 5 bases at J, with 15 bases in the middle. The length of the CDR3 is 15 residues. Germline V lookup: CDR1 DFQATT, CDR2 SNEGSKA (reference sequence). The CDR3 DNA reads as TGCAGTGCTAGAGGGGTTGGGGCTATGCATCAGCCCCAGCATTTT. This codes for CSARGVGAMHQPQHF.

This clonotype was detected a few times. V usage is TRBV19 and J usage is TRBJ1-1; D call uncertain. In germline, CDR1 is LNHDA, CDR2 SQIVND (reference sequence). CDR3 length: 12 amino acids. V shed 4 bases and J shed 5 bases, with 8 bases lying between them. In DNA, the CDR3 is TGTGCCAGTAGTACGTGGGGTACTGAAGCTTTCTTT. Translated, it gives CASSTWGTEAFF.

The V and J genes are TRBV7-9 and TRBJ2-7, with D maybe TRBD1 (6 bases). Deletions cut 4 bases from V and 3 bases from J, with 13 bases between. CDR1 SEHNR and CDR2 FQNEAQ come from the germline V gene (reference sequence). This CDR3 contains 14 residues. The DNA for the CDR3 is TGTGCCAGCAGCTCAGGGGTATCTGGCTACGAGCAGTACTTC. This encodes CASSSGVSGYEQYF.

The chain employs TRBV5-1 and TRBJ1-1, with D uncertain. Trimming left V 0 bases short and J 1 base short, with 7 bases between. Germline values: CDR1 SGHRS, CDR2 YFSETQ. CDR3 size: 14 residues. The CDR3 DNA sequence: TGCGCCAGCAGCTTGGGGACGGCGAACACTGAAGCTTTCTTT. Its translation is CASSLGTANTEAFF.

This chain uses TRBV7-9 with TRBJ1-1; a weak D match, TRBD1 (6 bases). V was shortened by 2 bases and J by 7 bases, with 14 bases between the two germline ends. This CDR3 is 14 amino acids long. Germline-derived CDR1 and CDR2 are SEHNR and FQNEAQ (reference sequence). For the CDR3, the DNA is TGTGCCAGCAGCTTATCAGGGGCGGTGGGTGAAGCTTTCTTT. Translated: CASSLSGAVGEAFF.

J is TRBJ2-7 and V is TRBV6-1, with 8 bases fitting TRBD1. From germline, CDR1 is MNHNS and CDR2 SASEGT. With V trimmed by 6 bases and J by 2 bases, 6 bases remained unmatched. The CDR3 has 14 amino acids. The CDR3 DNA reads TGTGCCAGCAGCCCGGACAGGGCGACCTACGAGCAGTACTTC. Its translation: CASSPDRATYEQYF.

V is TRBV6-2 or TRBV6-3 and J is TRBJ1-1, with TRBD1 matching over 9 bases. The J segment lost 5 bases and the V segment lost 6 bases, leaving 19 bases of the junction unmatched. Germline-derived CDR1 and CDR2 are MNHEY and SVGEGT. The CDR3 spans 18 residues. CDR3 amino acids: CASRFLPGQGGYPTEAFF. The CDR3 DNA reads TGTGCCAGCAGATTCCTACCGGGACAGGGAGGGTATCCAACTGAAGCTTTCTTT.

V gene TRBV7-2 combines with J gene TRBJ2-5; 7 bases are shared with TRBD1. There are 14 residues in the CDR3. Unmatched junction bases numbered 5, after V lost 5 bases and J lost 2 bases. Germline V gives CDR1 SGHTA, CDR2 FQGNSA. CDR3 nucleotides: TGTGCCAGCAGCCCGGGACAGCGGCAAGAGACCCAGTACTTC. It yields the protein CASSPGQRQETQYF.

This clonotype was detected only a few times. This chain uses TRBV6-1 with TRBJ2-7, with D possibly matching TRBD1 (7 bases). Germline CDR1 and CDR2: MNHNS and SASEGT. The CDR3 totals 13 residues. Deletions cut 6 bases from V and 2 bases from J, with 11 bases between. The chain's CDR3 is CASRRDSTYEQYF. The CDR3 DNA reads TGTGCCAGCAGGCGGGACAGCACCTACGAGCAGTACTTC.

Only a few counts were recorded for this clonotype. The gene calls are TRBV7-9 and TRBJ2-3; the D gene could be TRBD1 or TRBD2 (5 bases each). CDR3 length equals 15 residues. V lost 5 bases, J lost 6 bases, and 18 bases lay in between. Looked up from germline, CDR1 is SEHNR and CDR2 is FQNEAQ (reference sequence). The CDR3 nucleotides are TGTGCCAGCAGCCTCTGGGACGCCAATGGCGATACGCAGTATTTT. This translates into CASSLWDANGDTQYF.

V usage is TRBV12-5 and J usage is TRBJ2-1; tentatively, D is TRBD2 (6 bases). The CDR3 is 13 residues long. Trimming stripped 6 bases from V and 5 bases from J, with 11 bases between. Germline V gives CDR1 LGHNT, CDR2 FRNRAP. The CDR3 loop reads CASGPRGNNEQFF. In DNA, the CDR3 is TGTGCTAGTGGGCCGCGGGGAAACAATGAGCAGTTCTTC.

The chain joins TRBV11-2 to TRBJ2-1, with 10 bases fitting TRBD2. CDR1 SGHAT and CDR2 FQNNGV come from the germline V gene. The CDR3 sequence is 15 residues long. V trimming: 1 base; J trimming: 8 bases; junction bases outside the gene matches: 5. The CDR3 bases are TGTGCCAGCAGCTTAGGTGGACTAGCGGACGATGAGCAGTTCTTC. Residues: CASSLGGLADDEQFF.

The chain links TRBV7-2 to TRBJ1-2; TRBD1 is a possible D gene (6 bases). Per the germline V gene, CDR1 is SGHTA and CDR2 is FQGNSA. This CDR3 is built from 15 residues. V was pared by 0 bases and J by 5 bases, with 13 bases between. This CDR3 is CASSLANRDTYGYTF. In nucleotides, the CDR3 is TGTGCCAGCAGCTTAGCCAACAGGGATACATATGGCTACACCTTC.

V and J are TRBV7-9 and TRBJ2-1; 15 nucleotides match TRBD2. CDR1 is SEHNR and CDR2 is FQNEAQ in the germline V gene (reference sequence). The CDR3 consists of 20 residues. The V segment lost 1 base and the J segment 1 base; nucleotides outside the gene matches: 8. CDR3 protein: CASSLGVGLAGGPSYNEQFF. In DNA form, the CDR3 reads TGTGCCAGCAGCTTAGGCGTTGGACTAGCGGGAGGGCCGTCCTACAATGAGCAGTTCTTC. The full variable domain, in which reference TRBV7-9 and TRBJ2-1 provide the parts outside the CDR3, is DTGVSQNPRHKITKRGQNVTFRCDPISEHNRLYWYRQTLGQGPEFLTYFQNEAQLEKSRLLSDRFSAERPKGSFSTLEIQRTEQGDSAMYLCASSLGVGLAGGPSYNEQFFGPGTRLTVL.

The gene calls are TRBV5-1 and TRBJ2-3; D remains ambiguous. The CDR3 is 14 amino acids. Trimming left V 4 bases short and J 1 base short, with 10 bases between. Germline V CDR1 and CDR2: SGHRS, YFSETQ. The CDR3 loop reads CASSPTWGTDTQYF. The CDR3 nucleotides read TGCGCCAGCAGCCCTACTTGGGGCACAGATACGCAGTATTTT.

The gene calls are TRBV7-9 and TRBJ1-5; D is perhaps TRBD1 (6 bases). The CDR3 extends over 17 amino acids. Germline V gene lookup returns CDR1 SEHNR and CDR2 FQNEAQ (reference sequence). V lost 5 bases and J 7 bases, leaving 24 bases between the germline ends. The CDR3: CASSLHLTGMERQPQHF. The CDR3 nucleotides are TGTGCCAGCAGCCTTCATCTTACAGGGATGGAGCGGCAGCCCCAGCATTTT.

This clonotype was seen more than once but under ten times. This chain's CDR3 is CASSLVLAGAYEQYF. CDR3 in DNA: TGCGCCAGCAGCTTGGTACTAGCGGGGGCCTACGAGCAGTACTTC. This chain connects TRBV5-1 to TRBJ2-7, with 11 bases fitting TRBD2. Germline CDR1 reads SGHRS; CDR2 reads YFSETQ. J gave up 2 bases and V 0 bases, and 1 base lay outside the gene matches. This CDR3 has 15 residues. Combining the CDR3 with reference TRBV5-1 and TRBJ2-7 gives the whole variable domain KAGVTQTPRYLIKTRGQQVTLSCSPISGHRSVSWYQQTPGQGLQFLFEYFSETQRNKGNFPGRFSGRQFSNSRSEMNVSTLELGDSALYLCASSLVLAGAYEQYFGPGTRLTVT.

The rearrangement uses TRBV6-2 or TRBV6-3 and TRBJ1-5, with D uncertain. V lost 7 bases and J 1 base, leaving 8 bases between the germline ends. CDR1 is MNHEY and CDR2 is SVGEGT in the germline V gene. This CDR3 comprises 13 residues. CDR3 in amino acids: CASTSTSNQPQHF. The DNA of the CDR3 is TGTGCCAGCACTTCTACAAGCAATCAGCCCCAGCATTTT.

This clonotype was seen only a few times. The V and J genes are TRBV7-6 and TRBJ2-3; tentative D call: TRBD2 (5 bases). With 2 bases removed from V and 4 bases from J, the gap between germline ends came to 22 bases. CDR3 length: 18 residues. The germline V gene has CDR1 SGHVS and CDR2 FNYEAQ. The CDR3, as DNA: TGTGCCAGCAGCTTATCGGGGAGAGCCACCCTTAGACCAGATACGCAGTATTTT. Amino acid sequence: CASSLSGRATLRPDTQYF.

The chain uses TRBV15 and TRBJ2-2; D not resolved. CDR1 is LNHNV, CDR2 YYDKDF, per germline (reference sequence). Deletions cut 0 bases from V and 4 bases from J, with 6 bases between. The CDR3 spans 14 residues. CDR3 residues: CATSREDGTGELFF. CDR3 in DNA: TGTGCCACCAGCAGAGAGGACGGCACCGGGGAGCTGTTTTTT.

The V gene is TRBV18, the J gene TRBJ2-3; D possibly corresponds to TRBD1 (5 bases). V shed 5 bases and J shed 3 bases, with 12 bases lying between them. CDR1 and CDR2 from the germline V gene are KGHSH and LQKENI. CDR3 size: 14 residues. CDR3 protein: CASSEARATDTQYF. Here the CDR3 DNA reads TGTGCCAGCTCAGAGGCCAGGGCAACAGATACGCAGTATTTT.

CDR3 amino acids: CASSIVPSPDTQYF. CDR3 bases: TGTGCCAGTAGTATAGTCCCTAGCCCCGATACGCAGTATTTT. The chain is built from TRBV19 and TRBJ2-3, with TRBD2 as a possible D gene (5 bases). Trimming stripped 1 base from V and 6 bases from J, with 11 bases between. From germline, CDR1 is LNHDA and CDR2 SQIVND (reference sequence). The CDR3 is made up of 14 amino acids.

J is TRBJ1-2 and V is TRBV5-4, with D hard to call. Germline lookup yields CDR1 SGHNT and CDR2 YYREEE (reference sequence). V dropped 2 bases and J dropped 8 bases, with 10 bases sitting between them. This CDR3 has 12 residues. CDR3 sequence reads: CASSLPGSGYTF. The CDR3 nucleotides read TGTGCCAGCAGCTTACCGGGATCCGGCTACACCTTC.